This T cell receptor (beta chain) was sequenced in a study of radiotherapy plus CTLA-4 blockade in lung cancer. Sequencing used immunoSEQ multiplex PCR; TCRdb keeps in-frame clones, though not all of them. Among about 59,000 clones listed, approximately 65% were seen once. This clone was counted once. The germline CDR1 and CDR2 sequences are LNHDA and SQIVND (reference sequence). The germline V and J ends were trimmed by 5 bases and 8 bases, with 9 bases remaining between them. The CDR3 contains 11 residues. The source of this sequence is a human donor with non-small cell lung cancer whose response to radiotherapy plus ipilimumab could not be evaluated. The chain combines TRBV19 with TRBJ1-2, with D perhaps matching TRBD1 (5 bases). Source: peripheral blood, taken from a patient treated with radiotherapy plus ipilimumab. The CDR3 DNA is TGTGCCAGTAGTTGGGGCCGGGGCTACACCTTC. This sequence encodes CASSWGRGYTF.